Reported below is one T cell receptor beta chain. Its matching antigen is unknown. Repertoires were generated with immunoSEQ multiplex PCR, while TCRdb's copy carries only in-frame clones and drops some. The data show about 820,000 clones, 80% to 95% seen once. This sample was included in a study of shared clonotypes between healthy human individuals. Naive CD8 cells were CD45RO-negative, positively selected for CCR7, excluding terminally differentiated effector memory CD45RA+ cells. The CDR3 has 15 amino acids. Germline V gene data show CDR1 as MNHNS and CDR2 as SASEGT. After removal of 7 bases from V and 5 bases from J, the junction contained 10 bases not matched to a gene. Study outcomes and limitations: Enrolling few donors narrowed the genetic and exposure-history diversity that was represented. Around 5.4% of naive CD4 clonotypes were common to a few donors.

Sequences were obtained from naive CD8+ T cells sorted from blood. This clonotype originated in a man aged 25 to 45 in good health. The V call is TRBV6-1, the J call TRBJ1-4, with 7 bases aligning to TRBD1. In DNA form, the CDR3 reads TGTGCCAGCACCCCCGGGGACAGACTAAATGAAAAACTGTTTTTT. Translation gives CASTPGDRLNEKLFF.